Below are 10 T cell receptor beta chains sequenced from a single sample in a study of beta chain features in type 1 diabetes. Findings and limits, study-wide: Researchers report that Type 1 diabetes patients had moderately but significantly shorter TCRB CDR3s across all four CD4+ subsets.

Their cognate antigens are unknown. The whole isolated RNA underwent reverse transcription, so sequencing captured expressed TCRB transcripts. The assay was immunoSEQ multiplex PCR, and TCRdb's table has in-frame clones only and misses some. Altogether about 190,000 clones are present, over 6% being singletons, with the ten largest covering 0.5%. Sequenced: central memory CD4+ T cells from blood. These receptors all stem from a man aged 18 to 30 with type 1 diabetes.

This clone was found a few times. The V call is TRBV6-5, the J call TRBJ2-5; D gene unclear. V was pared by 5 bases and J by 5 bases, with 12 bases between. The CDR3 loop spans 13 amino acids. The germline gives CDR1 MNHEY, CDR2 SVGAGI. Written as DNA, the CDR3 is TGTGCCAGCAGTCCTGACCTCGGGGAGACCCAGTACTTC. Translating gives CASSPDLGETQYF.

This rearrangement joins TRBV5-6 to TRBJ2-2, with 8 bases fitting TRBD1. The V segment lost 4 bases and the J segment 5 bases; nucleotides outside the gene matches: 10. Germline V gene lookup returns CDR1 SGHDT and CDR2 YYEEEE. The CDR3 has 16 amino acids. CDR3 amino acids: CASSPGDRTRTGELFF. In nucleotides, the CDR3 is TGTGCCAGCAGCCCTGGGGACAGGACGAGAACCGGGGAGCTGTTTTTT.

This rearrangement joins TRBV7-2 to TRBJ1-5, with TRBD1 identical over 7 bases. This CDR3 is built from 14 residues. The V and J ends lost 4 bases and 2 bases, in that order; junction bases with no gene match: 2. CDR1 is SGHTA, CDR2 FQGNSA, per germline. The CDR3 bases are TGTGCCAGCAGCTCCCAGGGGGGCAATCAGCCCCAGCATTTT. Translation gives CASSSQGGNQPQHF.

A few counts support this clone. CDR3 in DNA: TGCGCCAGCAGACCTAGCGGGAGGGCCGCAGATACGCAGTATTTT. The encoded protein is CASRPSGRAADTQYF. V and J are TRBV5-1 and TRBJ2-3, with 12 bases identical to TRBD2. V shed 5 bases, J shed 4 bases, and the junction held 5 bases outside the gene matches. The germline V gene has CDR1 SGHRS and CDR2 YFSETQ. This CDR3 spans 15 amino acids.

The V and J genes are TRBV15 and TRBJ2-7; D unclear. V lost 1 base to trimming and J lost 2 bases, with 9 bases between them. Germline CDR1 LNHNV, CDR2 YYDKDF (reference sequence). The CDR3 spans 14 residues. The CDR3 here is CATSRGHPAYEQYF. In nucleotides, the CDR3 is TGTGCCACCAGCAGAGGACACCCAGCCTACGAGCAGTACTTC.

This clone was seen a few times. The V gene is TRBV5-6, the J gene TRBJ2-7; 11 bases align to TRBD2. Germline CDR1 SGHDT, CDR2 YYEEEE. Unmatched junction bases numbered 8, after V lost 0 bases and J lost 9 bases. CDR3 length equals 15 residues. The CDR3 DNA is TGTGCCAGCAGCTTGGTAACTAGCGGGGGAGTAATGCAGTACTTC. Protein product: CASSLVTSGGVMQYF.

The sample holds a few counts of this clone. As DNA, the CDR3 is TGTGCCAGCAGTCCAAACTGGATTGGGAGCACTGAAGCTTTCTTT. This sequence encodes CASSPNWIGSTEAFF. The chain is built from TRBV6-5 and TRBJ1-1; D remains ambiguous. The CDR3 loop spans 15 amino acids. Germline V CDR1 and CDR2: MNHEY, SVGAGI. The ends were cut back, 5 bases at V and 4 bases at J, with 17 bases in the middle.

Only a few counts were recorded for this clone. The chain combines TRBV15 with TRBJ1-1; D remains ambiguous. Per the germline V gene, CDR1 is LNHNV and CDR2 is YYDKDF (reference sequence). The CDR3 runs 15 residues. V lost 1 base and J lost 4, with 13 bases in between. Written as DNA, the CDR3 is TGTGCCACCAGCAGAGCGTCGGGTGTCGGCACTGAAGCTTTCTTT. It codes for CATSRASGVGTEAFF.

This clone was seen only a few times. The rearrangement joins TRBV30 to TRBJ2-3; the match to TRBD2 covers 12 bases. CDR1 is GTSNPN and CDR2 is SVGIG in the germline V gene (reference sequence). The V and J ends lost 1 base and 3 bases, in that order; junction bases with no gene match: 8. CDR3 length: 17 residues. CDR3 nucleotides: TGTGCCTGGAGTGCCTCTCGACTAGCGGGAGTGACAGATACGCAGTATTTT. Translating gives CAWSASRLAGVTDTQYF.

This chain joins TRBV23-1 and TRBJ2-2, with 7 bases identical to TRBD2. TRBV23-1 is an open reading frame whose function is uncertain. Unmatched junction bases numbered 19, after V lost 2 bases and J lost 4 bases. This CDR3 has 20 residues. The CDR3 DNA sequence: TGCGCCAGCAGTCAAACCCTGGACATTCTCGCGGGAGAGTTCACCGGGGAGCTGTTTTTT. Its protein is CASSQTLDILAGEFTGELFF.